The present T cell receptor beta chain was sequenced within a study of blood T cells in healthy people across ages. The amount of total RNA extracted per sample was at least 6 micrograms. For the second PCR, which ran for about 7 to 12 cycles, a sample-barcoded 5' primer and a J-beta primer mix were used. Each CDR3 protein gets one entry after TCRdb re-called the 5' RACE reads with MiXCR. The top ten clones hold approximately 8.7% of a sample with roughly 500,000 distinct CDR3 sequences, approximately 25% of them seen once. This CDR3 comprises 15 residues. Germline CDR1 and CDR2: MNHNY and SVGAGI (reference sequence). The V end lost 0 bases, the J end lost 0 bases, and 8 bases lay between the germline ends. This clonotype was recorded a few times. This sample also appeared in a second study, on T cells of mothers and their children.

What was sequenced was blood. The sequence derives from a boy aged 5-17 years in good health. This chain joins TRBV6-6 and TRBJ1-1, with D maybe TRBD1 (5 bases). CDR3 loop: CASSYSRGLNTEAFF. For the CDR3, the DNA is TGTGCCAGCAGTTACTCACGGGGGTTGAACACTGAAGCTTTCTTT.